Each of the 12 T cell receptor beta chains below was sequenced from the same sample in a study of T cells in Graves' hyperthyroidism and ophthalmopathy. Amplification targeted TCR beta CDR3 regions from RNA transcripts. The TCR CDR3 first-round RT-PCR relied on the HTBI primer set. MiXCR, run by TCRdb on the multiplex PCR reads, gives a single entry per CDR3 protein. The table includes a few hundred thousand distinct CDR3 sequences, less than 25% detected once. Sequencing was performed on blood. The receptors here all came from a man between 18 and 35 years old with Graves' hyperthyroidism.

This clonotype was detected many times. The chain employs TRBV7-2 and TRBJ2-5; either TRBD1 or TRBD2 may supply D (5 bases each). The germline V and J ends were trimmed by 2 bases and 2 bases, with 9 bases remaining between them. CDR1 SGHTA and CDR2 FQGNSA come from the germline V gene. The CDR3 length is 14 residues. CDR3 nucleotide sequence: TGTGCCAGCAGCTTAATGGGGACGCAAGAGACCCAGTACTTC. It is translated as CASSLMGTQETQYF.

In this sample, this clonotype turned up a few times. This CDR3 is CATATNSPLHF. The CDR3 region has the DNA TGTGCCACCGCGACCAATTCACCCCTCCACTTT. The chain couples TRBV28 to TRBJ1-6, with D hard to call. Germline values: CDR1 MDHEN, CDR2 SYDVKM. The CDR3 has 11 residues. V shed 10 bases and J shed 7 bases, with 8 bases lying between them.

This clonotype was detected a few times. The J gene is TRBJ2-7, the V gene TRBV19, with 7 bases lining up with TRBD1. Germline-derived CDR1 and CDR2 are LNHDA and SQIVND (reference sequence). The CDR3 runs 13 residues. The junction had 0 bases not matched to a gene; V was cut back by 2 bases and J by 2 bases. The DNA of the CDR3 is TGTGCCAGTAGTATACAGGGGGCCTACGAGCAGTACTTC. Amino acid sequence: CASSIQGAYEQYF.

In this sample, this clonotype turned up once. A much larger clone differs by one base, so this may be a read error. The genes are TRBV29-1 and TRBJ1-1; no clear D gene. CDR1 SQVTM and CDR2 ANQGSEA come from the germline V gene. This CDR3 spans 12 amino acids. The CDR3 bases are TGCAGCGTGTTGGATGAGAACACTGAAGCTTGCTTT. As protein: CSVLDENTEACF.

The V and J genes are TRBV2 and TRBJ1-1; no clear D. The CDR3 runs 15 residues. Germline CDR1 and CDR2: SNHLY and FYNNEI. V shed 8 bases and J shed 0 bases, with 16 bases lying between them. For the CDR3, the DNA is TGTGCCAGCTCGGTCCAAGAGGGCATGAACACTGAAGCTTTCTTT. Residues: CASSVQEGMNTEAFF.

This clonotype was seen ten or more times. Its ends do not fully match the called genes, so a read error is possible. V is TRBV14 and J is TRBJ1-2; D gene ambiguous. The CDR3 consists of 13 residues. Germline values: CDR1 SGHDN, CDR2 FVKESK. CDR3 bases: TGTACCAGCAGCCCTGAACTCGTAGGGAGCTACACCTTC. It encodes CTSSPELVGSYTF.

This clonotype has a count of ten or more. The chain has TRBV11-2 and TRBJ2-5, with D possibly TRBD1 on 7 matching bases. The CDR3 is made up of 14 amino acids. From germline, CDR1 is SGHAT and CDR2 FQNNGV. V was trimmed by 7 bases and J by 3 bases, leaving 15 bases between them. The DNA of the CDR3 is TGTGCCAGCAACGGGGGACAGTTCAAAGAGACCCAGTACTTC. Residues: CASNGGQFKETQYF.

This clonotype was counted many times. This chain connects TRBV6-1 to TRBJ1-5; the D is unclear. Germline lookup yields CDR1 MNHNS and CDR2 SASEGT. The CDR3 contains 14 residues. Deletions cut 6 bases from V and 4 bases from J, with 13 bases between. CDR3 coding DNA: TGTGCCAGCAGCCCCATTCAGGTGAATCAGCCCCAGCATTTT. This translates into CASSPIQVNQPQHF.

The chain employs TRBV2 and TRBJ2-2; unclear D gene. Germline V lookup: CDR1 SNHLY, CDR2 FYNNEI. This CDR3 is 15 amino acids long. Trimming cost V 6 bases and J 13 bases, with 24 bases left between them. CDR3 sequence (DNA): TGTGCCAGCAGACCAAGCACGGACCCCCTAGTGGCGCTGTTTTTT. Translated, it gives CASRPSTDPLVALFF.

This clonotype was seen at least ten times. The gene calls are TRBV28 and TRBJ2-7; D not resolved. This CDR3 contains 13 residues. V shed 2 bases and J shed 3 bases, with 8 bases lying between them. CDR1 is MDHEN, CDR2 SYDVKM, per germline. In nucleotides, the CDR3 is TGTGCCAGCAGTTTAAACGGTTACTACGAGCAGTACTTC. It specifies CASSLNGYYEQYF.

The rearrangement joins TRBV7-2 to TRBJ2-4; D unresolved. Trimming took off 0 bases at V and 0 bases at J, with 12 bases between the two ends. This CDR3 has 17 amino acids. The germline gives CDR1 SGHTA, CDR2 FQGNSA. The CDR3 nucleotides are TGTGCCAGCAGCTTAGCCGGCACCCCTTTAGCCAAAAACATTCAGTACTTC. Translation gives CASSLAGTPLAKNIQYF.

The chain has TRBV28 and TRBJ1-5, with D unclear. Germline CDR1 reads MDHEN; CDR2 reads SYDVKM. Trimming cost V 2 bases and J 6 bases, with 14 bases left between them. The CDR3 has 15 residues. The CDR3 here is CASSLVPEVSQPQHF. CDR3 DNA sequence: TGTGCCAGCAGTTTAGTGCCGGAAGTGAGTCAGCCCCAGCATTTT.